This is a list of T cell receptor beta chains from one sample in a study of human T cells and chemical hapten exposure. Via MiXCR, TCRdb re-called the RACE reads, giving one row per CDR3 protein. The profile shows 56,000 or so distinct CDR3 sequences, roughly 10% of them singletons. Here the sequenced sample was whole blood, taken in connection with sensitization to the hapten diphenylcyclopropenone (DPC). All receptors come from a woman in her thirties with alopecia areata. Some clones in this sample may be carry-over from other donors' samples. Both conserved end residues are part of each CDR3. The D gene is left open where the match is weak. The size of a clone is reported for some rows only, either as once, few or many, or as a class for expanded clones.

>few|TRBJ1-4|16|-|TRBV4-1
TGCGCCAGCAGCCGCGAGGTTGTGGCAACTAATGAAAAACTGTTTTTT
CASSREVVATNEKLFF
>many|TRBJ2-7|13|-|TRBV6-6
TGTGCCAGCAGTTTACCGGGTTACTACGAGCAGTACTTC
CASSLPGYYEQYF
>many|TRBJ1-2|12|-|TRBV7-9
TGTGCCAGCAGCTTAATGGGCTATGGCTACACCTTC
CASSLMGYGYTF
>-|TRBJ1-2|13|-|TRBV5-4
TGTGCCAGCAGCTCCGGGGGGGCTGGTGGCGACACCTTC
CASSSGGAGGDTF
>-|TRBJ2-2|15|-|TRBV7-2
TGTGCCAGCAGCCCCTTCCCGGGGAACCCCGGGGAGCTGTTTTTT
CASSPFPGNPGELFF
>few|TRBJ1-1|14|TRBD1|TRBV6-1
TGTGCCAGCCACCCAGGGGGGATAGGCGCTGAAGCTTTCTTT
CASHPGGIGAEAFF
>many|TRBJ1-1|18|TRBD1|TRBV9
TGTGCCAGCAGCGTACATGGAGGGGGACAGGGGAAGAACACTGAAGCTTTCTTT
CASSVHGGGQGKNTEAFF
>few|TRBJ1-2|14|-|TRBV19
TGTGCCAGTGGTGACGCGGGACGGCCCTATGGCTACACCTTC
CASGDAGRPYGYTF
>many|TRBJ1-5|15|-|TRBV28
TGTGCCAGCAGTTTAGGGACAAGGTCTTGGGTGCCCCAGCATTTT
CASSLGTRSWVPQHF
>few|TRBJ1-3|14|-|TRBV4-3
TGCGCCAGCAGCCAAGAGCCTTCTGGAAACACCATATATTTT
CASSQEPSGNTIYF
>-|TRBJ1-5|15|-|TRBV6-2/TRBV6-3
TGTGCCAGCAGTTACACTAAGGGAACTCGGCAGCCCCAGCATTTT
CASSYTKGTRQPQHF